The subject of this entry is one T cell receptor (beta chain). The antigen remains unidentified. CDR3 size: 17 residues. Trimming took 4 bases from V and 0 from J; bases not matched to a gene: 9. Germline V gene lookup returns CDR1 LGHNA and CDR2 YNFKEQ. This sample is drawn from a study of T cell responses to AZD1222 COVID-19 vaccine. Points from the study as a whole: Researchers report vaccine-associated CD4 TCRs spanning spike, with dominance at 160-218 and 743-854. Increased Spike-specific TCR breadth and depth were observed after two AZD1222 doses.

Data came from immunoSEQ multiplex PCR; TCRdb stores just in-frame clones and leaves some out. Of about 130,000 clones in the sample, 70% to 90% were seen once. Specimen: peripheral blood, collected on day 0 of AZD1222 vaccination. The origin of this receptor is an adult in good health. This chain connects TRBV4-2 to TRBJ1-3, with 7 bases matching TRBD1. Here the CDR3 reads CASSPGGGPSSGNTIYF. The CDR3 bases are TGTGCCAGCAGCCCTGGAGGGGGCCCTAGCTCTGGAAACACCATATATTTT.